Below are 22 T cell receptor beta chains sequenced from a single sample in a study of blood T cell repertoires in COVID-19. Only in-frame clones appear in the TCRdb table, and some are missing; sequencing was by immunoSEQ multiplex PCR. The table has 68,000 or so clones, about nine tenths seen once; the top ten hold less than 9%. The specimen was peripheral blood. The receptor set was obtained from a man younger than 40 with acute or convalescent COVID-19.

The chain joins TRBV5-8 to TRBJ2-3, with TRBD2 matching over 8 bases. The germline CDR1 and CDR2 sequences are SGHTS and YDEGEE. V was pared by 4 bases and J by 3 bases, with 16 bases of the junction left unmatched. The CDR3 extends over 18 amino acids. The CDR3 reads CASSRDTFSREVTDTQYF. The CDR3 DNA sequence: TGTGCCAGCAGCCGGGACACTTTTTCGCGGGAGGTAACAGATACGCAGTATTTT.

The V gene is TRBV10-3, the J gene TRBJ2-7, with 10 bases lining up with TRBD2. The CDR3 consists of 14 residues. CDR1 ENHRY and CDR2 SYGVKD come from the germline V gene. V lost 0 bases to trimming and J lost 4 bases; unmatched junction nucleotides: 0. The CDR3 sequence: CAISESGLAYEQYF. The CDR3 DNA follows: TGTGCCATCAGTGAGTCGGGACTAGCGTACGAGCAGTACTTC.

The chain carries TRBV29-1 and TRBJ1-4, with 12 bases lining up with TRBD1. The CDR3 covers 15 residues. Germline V gene sequence: CDR1 SQVTM, CDR2 ANQGSEA. J gave up 10 bases and V 2 bases, and 8 bases lay outside the gene matches. In DNA form, the CDR3 reads TGCAGCGTTGAAACAGGGACAGGGGGCGCGGGAAAACTGTTTTTT. Translation: CSVETGTGGAGKLFF.

J is TRBJ2-7 and V is TRBV30, with TRBD1 matching over 10 bases. There are 14 residues in the CDR3. The germline V gene has CDR1 GTSNPN and CDR2 SVGIG (reference sequence). The V segment lost 4 bases and the J segment 5 bases; nucleotides outside the gene matches: 8. CDR3 residues: CAWTRTGGLDEQYF. CDR3 in DNA: TGTGCCTGGACTCGGACAGGGGGGCTAGACGAGCAGTACTTC.

This clone appeared a few times. V gene TRBV11-2 combines with J gene TRBJ1-4, with 9 bases aligning to TRBD1. The germline V gene encodes CDR1 SGHAT and CDR2 FQNNGV. The CDR3 extends over 14 amino acids. After removal of 8 bases from V and 2 bases from J, the junction contained 3 bases not matched to a gene. CDR3 protein: CASGGTGTNEKLFF. CDR3 bases: TGTGCCAGCGGCGGGACAGGGACTAATGAAAAACTGTTTTTT.

This chain joins TRBV6-5 and TRBJ2-1, with a weak D call TRBD2 (5 bases). The V gene's germline CDR1 is MNHEY and CDR2 SVGAGI. The CDR3 is 15 amino acids. The V and J ends lost 7 bases and 7 bases respectively, with 20 bases between them. The CDR3 coding sequence is TGTGCCAGCACCCCCCCGGGGATTTTTTTAAATGAGCAGTTCTTC. This encodes CASTPPGIFLNEQFF.

J is TRBJ1-4 and V is TRBV11-2; 12 nucleotides align to TRBD1. Germline V gene lookup returns CDR1 SGHAT and CDR2 FQNNGV. The CDR3 has 15 residues. Unmatched junction bases numbered 2, after V lost 1 base and J lost 8 bases. CDR3 sequence (DNA): TGTGCCAGCAGCTTAGGGGGGACAGGGGGCGAAAAACTGTTTTTT. Translating it yields CASSLGGTGGEKLFF.

The genes are TRBV4-1 and TRBJ1-2; D gene unclear. Deletions cut 0 bases from V and 4 bases from J, with 9 bases between. The CDR3 is 14 residues long. Per germline, CDR1 MGHRA and CDR2 YSYEKL. CDR3 DNA sequence: TGCGCCAGCAGCCAAGATTGGAGCGTCTATGGCTACACCTTC. Its protein is CASSQDWSVYGYTF.

The CDR3 protein is CASSIRLAGAETQYF. DNA for the CDR3: TGTGCCAGTAGTATAAGACTAGCGGGAGCAGAGACCCAGTACTTC. The chain links TRBV19 to TRBJ2-5; 12 nucleotides align to TRBD2. This CDR3 has 15 residues. The germline CDR1 and CDR2 sequences are LNHDA and SQIVND (reference sequence). The trim removed 2 bases at V and 4 bases at J, leaving 2 bases unmatched.

The rearrangement joins TRBV27 to TRBJ2-3; D might be TRBD2 (6 bases). The CDR3 contains 15 residues. Trimming removed 8 bases at V and 6 bases at J, with 21 bases between. CDR1 and CDR2 from the germline V gene are MNHEY and SMNVEV (reference sequence). The CDR3 region has the DNA TGTGCCAGCGGCCTTATCGGAGGGGTGGTCGATACGCAGTATTTT. This translates into CASGLIGGVVDTQYF.

V usage is TRBV5-4 and J usage is TRBJ1-3, with D tentatively TRBD1 (6 bases). The germline V and J ends were trimmed by 4 bases and 0 bases, with 8 bases remaining between them. The CDR3 sequence is 14 residues long. CDR1 and CDR2 (germline): SGHNT, YYREEE (reference sequence). The CDR3 coding sequence is TGTGCCAGCAGCCCGACAGGCTCTGGAAACACCATATATTTT. Translating gives CASSPTGSGNTIYF.

The chain carries TRBV5-5 and TRBJ2-7; D is ambiguous. The germline V gene has CDR1 SGHKS and CDR2 YYEKEE (reference sequence). This CDR3 is 14 amino acids long. The V end was cut by 2 bases, the J end by 2 bases, with 11 bases between. The CDR3 region has the DNA TGTGCCAGCAGCTTCAACTTCGCTCCCTACGAGCAGTACTTC. Translated, it gives CASSFNFAPYEQYF.

The rearrangement uses TRBV6-5 and TRBJ1-2; D perhaps matches TRBD1 (6 bases). Germline V gene sequence: CDR1 MNHEY, CDR2 SVGAGI. There are 13 residues in the CDR3. V lost 6 bases and J lost 8, with 16 bases in between. CDR3 protein: CASSPMQGMGYTF. The DNA of the CDR3 is TGTGCCAGCAGCCCCATGCAGGGGATGGGCTACACCTTC.

This chain links TRBV6-4 with TRBJ2-3; TRBD1 matches at 9 bases. This CDR3 is 13 amino acids long. J gave up 7 bases and V 6 bases, and 5 bases lay outside the gene matches. In germline, CDR1 is MRHNA, CDR2 SNTAGT. The CDR3 DNA follows: TGTGCCAGCAGGGAGACAGGGGGGCATACGCAGTATTTT. Encoded protein: CASRETGGHTQYF.

The V and J genes are TRBV28 and TRBJ2-7, with 10 bases that match TRBD2. This CDR3 comprises 16 residues. V was pared by 3 bases and J by 7 bases, with 12 bases of the junction left unmatched. The germline V gene encodes CDR1 MDHEN and CDR2 SYDVKM. For the CDR3, the DNA is TGTGCCAGCAGTTTTTATCCTAGCGGGAGTGATTGGGAGCAGTACTTC. It yields the protein CASSFYPSGSDWEQYF.

The V gene is TRBV6-5, the J gene TRBJ1-2, with D maybe TRBD1 (5 bases). Germline CDR1 and CDR2: MNHEY and SVGAGI. With 2 bases removed from V and 7 bases from J, the gap between germline ends came to 11 bases. The CDR3 covers 13 residues. CDR3 nucleotides: TGTGCCAGCAGTTACACGGCAGGGTTTGGCTACACCTTC. This codes for CASSYTAGFGYTF.

This chain uses TRBV5-6 with TRBJ2-7; 10 bases agree with TRBD2. The CDR3 runs 15 residues. Germline trimming cut 4 bases from V and 1 base from J; bases unmatched to any gene: 5. Germline lookup yields CDR1 SGHDT and CDR2 YYEEEE. The CDR3 protein is CASSPGLAASYEQYF. DNA for the CDR3: TGTGCCAGCAGCCCCGGACTAGCGGCTTCCTACGAGCAGTACTTC.

This clone was detected once. J is TRBJ2-7 and V is TRBV28; D not certain. Germline CDR1 reads MDHEN; CDR2 reads SYDVKM. The CDR3 extends over 12 amino acids. V was trimmed by 3 bases and J by 4 bases, leaving 7 bases between them. This CDR3 reads CASSFAVYEQYF. CDR3 coding DNA: TGTGCCAGCAGTTTTGCAGTTTACGAGCAGTACTTC.

The chain has TRBV6-1 and TRBJ2-7; the D gene is possibly TRBD2 (5 bases). The germline CDR1 and CDR2 sequences are MNHNS and SASEGT. This CDR3 contains 13 residues. V was pared by 2 bases and J by 6 bases, with 11 bases between. The chain's CDR3 is CASSERPGVEQYF. CDR3 coding DNA: TGTGCCAGCAGTGAACGCCCCGGGGTCGAGCAGTACTTC.

CDR3 bases: TGTGCCAGCAGCTTAGGCGGGGCGAGCGGCTACACCTTC. Translated, it gives CASSLGGASGYTF. The chain recombines TRBV7-6 with TRBJ1-2; perhaps TRBD1 as D (5 bases). V lost 1 base, J lost 8 bases, and 11 bases lay in between. The CDR3 consists of 13 residues. Germline CDR1 reads SGHVS; CDR2 reads FNYEAQ.

The chain recombines TRBV7-3 with TRBJ2-2, with TRBD2 matching over 8 bases. This CDR3 contains 14 residues. Unmatched junction bases numbered 4, after V lost 5 bases and J lost 5 bases. Per germline, CDR1 SGHTA and CDR2 FQGTGA. This CDR3 is CASSPGLDTGELFF. CDR3 sequence (DNA): TGTGCCAGCAGCCCGGGACTAGATACCGGGGAGCTGTTTTTT.

The V gene is TRBV30, the J gene TRBJ2-7; TRBD1 matches 8 bases. V gave up 3 bases and J gave up 5 bases; unmatched junction bases: 9. Per germline, CDR1 GTSNPN and CDR2 SVGIG (reference sequence). The CDR3 is made up of 14 amino acids. The CDR3, as DNA: TGTGCCTGGAGCGCCGGACAGGGAGTAAACGAGCAGTACTTC. Translating gives CAWSAGQGVNEQYF.